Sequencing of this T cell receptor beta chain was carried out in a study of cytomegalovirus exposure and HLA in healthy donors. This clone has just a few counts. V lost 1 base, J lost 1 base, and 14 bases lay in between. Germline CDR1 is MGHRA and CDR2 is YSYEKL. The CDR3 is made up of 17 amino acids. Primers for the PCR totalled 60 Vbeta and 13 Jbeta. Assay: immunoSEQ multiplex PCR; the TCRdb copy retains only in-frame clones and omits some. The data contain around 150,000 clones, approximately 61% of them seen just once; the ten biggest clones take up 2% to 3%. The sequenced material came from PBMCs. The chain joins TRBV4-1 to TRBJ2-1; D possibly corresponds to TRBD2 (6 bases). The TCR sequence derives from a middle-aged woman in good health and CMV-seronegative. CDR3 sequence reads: CASSQVLRRDSYNEQFF. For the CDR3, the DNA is TGCGCCAGCAGCCAAGTCCTGCGGAGGGATTCCTACAATGAGCAGTTCTTC.